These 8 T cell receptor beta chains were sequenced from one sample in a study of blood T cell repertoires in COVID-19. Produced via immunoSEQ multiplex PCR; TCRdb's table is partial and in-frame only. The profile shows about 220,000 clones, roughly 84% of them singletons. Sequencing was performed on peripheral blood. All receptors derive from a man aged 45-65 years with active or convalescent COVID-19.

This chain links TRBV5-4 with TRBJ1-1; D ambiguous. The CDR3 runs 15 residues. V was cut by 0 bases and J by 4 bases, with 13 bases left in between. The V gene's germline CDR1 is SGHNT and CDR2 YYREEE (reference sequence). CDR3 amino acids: CASSLATEGRTEAFF. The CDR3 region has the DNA TGTGCCAGCAGCTTGGCGACCGAGGGTCGCACTGAAGCTTTCTTT.

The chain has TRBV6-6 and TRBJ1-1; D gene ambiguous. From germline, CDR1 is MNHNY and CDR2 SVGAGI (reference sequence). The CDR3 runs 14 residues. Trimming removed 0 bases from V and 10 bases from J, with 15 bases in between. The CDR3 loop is CASSYSGLDIGAFF. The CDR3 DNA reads TGTGCCAGCAGTTACTCGGGCCTTGACATTGGAGCTTTCTTT.

CDR3 DNA sequence: TGCGCCAGCAGCCAAGCGTCCCGGTCTATCGGAAACACCATATATTTT. Translated: CASSQASRSIGNTIYF. The chain is built from TRBV4-3 and TRBJ1-3, with D uncertain. This CDR3 is 16 amino acids long. Trimming pared 1 base from V and 4 bases from J, leaving 14 bases between. Germline CDR1 reads LGHNA; CDR2 reads YSLEER.

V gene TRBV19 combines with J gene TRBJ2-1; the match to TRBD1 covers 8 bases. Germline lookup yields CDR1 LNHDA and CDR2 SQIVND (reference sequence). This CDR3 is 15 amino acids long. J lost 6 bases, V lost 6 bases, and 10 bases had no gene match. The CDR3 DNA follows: TGTGCCAGTAGCAAGACAGGGGTAATGGGCAATGAGCAGTTCTTC. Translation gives CASSKTGVMGNEQFF.

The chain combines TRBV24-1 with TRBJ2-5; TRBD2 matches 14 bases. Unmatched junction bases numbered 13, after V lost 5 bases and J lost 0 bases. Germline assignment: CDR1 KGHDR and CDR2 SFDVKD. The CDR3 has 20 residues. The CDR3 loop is CATSVKRTSGRPKYQETQYF. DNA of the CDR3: TGTGCCACCAGTGTAAAAAGGACTAGCGGGAGGCCTAAGTACCAAGAGACCCAGTACTTC.

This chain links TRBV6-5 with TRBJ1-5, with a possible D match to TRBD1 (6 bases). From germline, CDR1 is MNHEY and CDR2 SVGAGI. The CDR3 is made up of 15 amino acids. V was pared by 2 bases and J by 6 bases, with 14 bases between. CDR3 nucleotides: TGTGCCAGCAGTTACACGGCAGGGGAAGCTCAGCCCCAGCATTTT. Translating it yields CASSYTAGEAQPQHF.

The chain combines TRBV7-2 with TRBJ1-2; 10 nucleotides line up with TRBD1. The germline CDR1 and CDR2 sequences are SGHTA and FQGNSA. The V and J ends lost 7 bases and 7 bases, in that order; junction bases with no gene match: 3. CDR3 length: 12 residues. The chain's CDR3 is CASTGTGVGYTF. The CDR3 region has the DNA TGTGCCAGCACCGGGACAGGGGTTGGCTACACCTTC.

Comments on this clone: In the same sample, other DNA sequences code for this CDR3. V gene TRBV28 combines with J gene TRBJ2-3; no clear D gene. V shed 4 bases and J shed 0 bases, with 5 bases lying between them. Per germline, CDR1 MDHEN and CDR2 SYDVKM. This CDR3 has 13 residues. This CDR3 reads CASSSSSTDTQYF. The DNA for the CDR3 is TGTGCCAGCAGTTCCTCCAGCACAGATACGCAGTATTTT.